This T cell receptor (beta chain) derives from a study of blood T cell repertoires in COVID-19. Per the original data handling: It was from reference gene primer amplification that nucleated cell counts were estimated. The protocol was immunoSEQ multiplex PCR, while the TCRdb copy is restricted to in-frame clones and leaves out a portion. V and J calls and clone size are as listed in that table; D and trimming were resolved from the DNA. Of about 430,000 clones listed, roughly 90% are singletons. Allocation to cohorts depended on clinical history reported by the participants. A case of COVID-19 had been met by exposed participants within 2 weeks before study entry. Germline-derived CDR1 and CDR2 are SNHLY and FYNNEI. The V gene lost 8 bases and the J gene lost 7 bases, with 24 bases spanning the gap. The CDR3 spans 15 residues.

The specimen was PBMCs or T cells enriched from blood (not recorded which). The chain recombines TRBV2 with TRBJ2-7; tentative D call: TRBD1 (5 bases). The clonotype originates from a woman between 18 and 30 years old who had been exposed to COVID-19. CDR3 sequence reads: CASGNSIELSGEQYF. CDR3 DNA sequence: TGTGCCAGCGGGAACAGTATAGAGTTATCAGGGGAGCAGTACTTC.